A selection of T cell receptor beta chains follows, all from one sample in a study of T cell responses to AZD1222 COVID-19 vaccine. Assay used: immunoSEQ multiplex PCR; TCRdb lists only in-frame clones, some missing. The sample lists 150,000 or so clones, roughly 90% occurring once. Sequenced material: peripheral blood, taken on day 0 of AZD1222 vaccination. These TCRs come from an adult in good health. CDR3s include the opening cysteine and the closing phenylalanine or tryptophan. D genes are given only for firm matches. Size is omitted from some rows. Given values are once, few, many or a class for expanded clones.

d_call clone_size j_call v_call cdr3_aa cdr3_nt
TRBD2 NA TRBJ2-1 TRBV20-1 CSASRGRGNEQFF TGCAGTGCTAGTCGCGGGAGAGGCAATGAGCAGTTCTTC
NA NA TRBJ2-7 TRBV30 CAWSVHSIGGEQYF TGTGCCTGGAGTGTACACTCCATAGGGGGGGAGCAGTACTTC
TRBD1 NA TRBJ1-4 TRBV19 CASSTHSTGGLEKLFF TGTGCCAGTAGTACCCATTCGACAGGGGGACTTGAAAAACTGTTTTTT
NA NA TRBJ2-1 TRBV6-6 CASSGEKYNEQFF TGTGCCAGCAGCGGGGAGAAGTACAATGAGCAGTTCTTC
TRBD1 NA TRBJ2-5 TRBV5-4 CASSSRRDREETQYF TGTGCCAGCAGCTCGCGCCGGGACAGAGAAGAGACCCAGTACTTC
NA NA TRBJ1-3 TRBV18 CASSSLTGLSGNTIYF TGTGCCAGCTCATCCCTAACAGGGCTCTCTGGAAACACCATATATTTT
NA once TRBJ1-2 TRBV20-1 CSASLTPGYTF TGCAGTGCTAGCCTAACACCTGGCTACACCTTC
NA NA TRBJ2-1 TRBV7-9 CASSHNQGYEQFF TGTGCCAGCAGCCATAATCAGGGGTATGAGCAGTTCTTC
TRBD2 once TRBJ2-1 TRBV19 CASSMGLAGRGHEQFF TGTGCCAGTAGTATGGGACTAGCGGGAAGGGGTCATGAGCAGTTCTTC
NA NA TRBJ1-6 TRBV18 CASSFSGENSPLHF TGTGCCAGCTCATTCTCAGGGGAGAATTCACCCCTCCACTTT
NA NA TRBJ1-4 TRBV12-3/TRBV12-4 CASSFRVGEKLFF TGTGCCAGCAGTTTCAGGGTTGGTGAAAAACTGTTTTTT
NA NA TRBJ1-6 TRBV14 CASSQEGARSPLHF TGTGCCAGCAGCCAAGAAGGGGCGCGTTCACCCCTCCACTTT
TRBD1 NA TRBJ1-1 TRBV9 CASSIRDRGNTEAFF TGTGCCAGCAGCATAAGGGACAGAGGGAACACTGAAGCTTTCTTT
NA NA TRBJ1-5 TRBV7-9 CASSLGQGNQPQHF TGTGCCAGCAGCTTAGGACAGGGCAATCAGCCCCAGCATTTT
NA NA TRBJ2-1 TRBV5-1 CASSLGRNYNEQFF TGCGCCAGCAGCTTGGGTCGAAACTACAATGAGCAGTTCTTC
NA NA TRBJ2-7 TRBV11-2 CASSLTSYEQYF TGTGCCAGCAGCCTCACCAGTTACGAGCAGTACTTC
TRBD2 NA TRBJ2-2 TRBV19 CATKRGLGELFF TGTGCCACTAAGCGGGGGCTCGGGGAGCTGTTTTTT
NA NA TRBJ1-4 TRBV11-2 CASSLSGPSEKLFF TGTGCCAGCAGCTTATCAGGGCCGAGTGAAAAACTGTTTTTT